This T cell receptor beta chain was sequenced during a study of glioma-infiltrating T cells after dendritic cell vaccination. Study information: Patients received three intradermal dendritic cell vaccine injections at biweekly intervals. Notes on the study in general: Only a small number of patients had complete blood and tumor samples.

TCRB CDR3 was amplified from 2 ug genomic DNA or less. The PCR used 60 V beta and 13 J beta primers. Clones were read by immunoSEQ multiplex PCR, and TCRdb kept only the in-frame ones, dropping some. The table lists 100,000 or so clones, around 80% of them singletons. For this clone: What it binds is unknown.

The germline CDR1 and CDR2 sequences are SGHAT and FQNNGV. The CDR3 is 15 amino acids. Trimming took 4 bases from V and 1 from J, leaving 13 bases between them. The time point denotes: after dendritic cell vaccination, including at tumor progression/relapse. The source of this sequence is a human donor with glioblastoma. Here the sequenced sample was blood, taken after dendritic cell vaccination. The chain links TRBV11-2 to TRBJ1-2, with no clear D. CDR3 residues: CASSSQTHLNYGYTF. DNA for the CDR3: TGTGCCAGCAGCTCCCAGACACACCTTAACTATGGCTACACCTTC. Supplemented by reference TRBV11-2 and TRBJ1-2, the full variable domain reads EAGVAQSPRYKIIEKRQSVAFWCNPISGHATLYWYQQILGQGPKLLIQFQNNGVVDDSQLPKDRFSAERLKGVDSTLKIQPAKLEDSAVYLCASSSQTHLNYGYTFGSGTRLTVV.